The 14 T cell receptor beta chains below come from one sample, sequenced in a study of blood T cell repertoires in COVID-19. TCRdb's copy holds only in-frame clones and misses some; the assay was immunoSEQ multiplex PCR. The sample has around 70,000 clones, 88% seen once. What was sequenced was peripheral blood. These receptors were taken from a human donor in a cohort sampled during active COVID-19.

V is TRBV6-6 and J is TRBJ1-2, with 10 bases lining up with TRBD1. The CDR3 runs 15 residues. After removal of 8 bases from V and 3 bases from J, the junction contained 9 bases not matched to a gene. Germline V gene sequence: CDR1 MNHNY, CDR2 SVGAGI (reference sequence). The CDR3 protein is CASWGQGTPDYGYTF. DNA of the CDR3: TGTGCCAGCTGGGGACAGGGGACTCCCGACTATGGCTACACCTTC.

The chain joins TRBV2 to TRBJ1-5; possibly TRBD1 for D (6 bases). The V and J ends lost 4 bases and 0 bases respectively, with 13 bases between them. Per germline, CDR1 SNHLY and CDR2 FYNNEI. The CDR3 contains 16 residues. CDR3 nucleotide sequence: TGTGCCAGCAGTGCATACCTCAGGGGTAGCAATCAGCCCCAGCATTTT. This sequence encodes CASSAYLRGSNQPQHF.

V is TRBV5-1 and J is TRBJ2-1; TRBD2 aligns across 12 bases. Germline values: CDR1 SGHRS, CDR2 YFSETQ. The CDR3 is 18 residues long. Unmatched junction bases numbered 10, after V lost 3 bases and J lost 3 bases. The CDR3 coding sequence is TGCGCCAGCAGCTCCAAGGTACGACTAGCGGGAGACTACAATGAGCAGTTCTTC. This codes for CASSSKVRLAGDYNEQFF.

This sequence joins TRBV30 and TRBJ2-7; D is uncertain. Between the trimmed V and J ends, which lost 1 base and 5 bases, there was a span of 18 bases. In germline, CDR1 is GTSNPN, CDR2 SVGIG (reference sequence). This CDR3 has 15 residues. Here the CDR3 reads CAWSGVGGRSNEQYF. DNA for the CDR3: TGTGCCTGGAGTGGTGTTGGTGGCAGGTCCAACGAGCAGTACTTC.

This clone has just one count. The chain recombines TRBV6-5 with TRBJ2-2, with TRBD1 identical over 9 bases. The CDR3 loop spans 14 amino acids. Germline V lookup: CDR1 MNHEY, CDR2 SVGAGI. J lost 3 bases, V lost 7 bases, and 3 bases had no gene match. CDR3 in DNA: TGTGCCAGCATGGGACAGGGTTACACCGGGGAGCTGTTTTTT. Translated: CASMGQGYTGELFF.

The gene calls are TRBV11-2 and TRBJ2-1, with 9 bases matching TRBD2. The CDR3 contains 14 residues. Germline V CDR1 and CDR2: SGHAT, FQNNGV. J lost 4 bases, V lost 6 bases, and 4 bases had no gene match. In DNA form, the CDR3 reads TGTGCCAGCAGGGGACTAGCAAGATACAATGAGCAGTTCTTC. It encodes CASRGLARYNEQFF.

The rearrangement joins TRBV2 to TRBJ1-2, with a weak D call TRBD1 (5 bases). Germline-derived CDR1 and CDR2 are SNHLY and FYNNEI. The CDR3 consists of 13 residues. The CDR3 here is CLNSATANYGYTF. In DNA, the CDR3 is TGTCTCAACTCTGCGACAGCTAACTATGGCTACACCTTC.

The V call is TRBV7-8, the J call TRBJ2-1, with a weak D call TRBD2 (5 bases). With 0 bases removed from V and 5 bases from J, the gap between germline ends came to 5 bases. The germline gives CDR1 SGHVS, CDR2 FQNEAQ. The CDR3 covers 13 residues. CDR3 coding DNA: TGTGCCAGCAGCTTAGCCGGGAACAATGAGCAGTTCTTC. Translated: CASSLAGNNEQFF.

V gene TRBV7-2 combines with J gene TRBJ1-2; D remains ambiguous. The CDR3 has 14 amino acids. The germline CDR1 and CDR2 sequences are SGHTA and FQGNSA. The V gene lost 2 bases and the J gene lost 6 bases, with 13 bases spanning the gap. CDR3 in amino acids: CASSLRRVGNGYTF. The DNA for the CDR3 is TGTGCCAGCAGCTTACGGCGGGTTGGAAATGGCTACACCTTC.

This clone has only one observation. The chain is built from TRBV6-4 and TRBJ2-1; 7 nucleotides line up with TRBD2. CDR1 is MRHNA, CDR2 SNTAGT, per germline. This CDR3 is built from 15 residues. The V segment lost 1 base and the J segment 0 bases; nucleotides outside the gene matches: 0. The chain's CDR3 is CASSDLAGSYNEQFF. CDR3 DNA: TGTGCCAGCAGTGACTTAGCGGGCTCCTACAATGAGCAGTTCTTC.

This CDR3 is CAITGGRATDTQYF. Written as DNA, the CDR3 is TGTGCCATCACAGGGGGGCGCGCCACAGATACGCAGTATTTT. The chain is built from TRBV10-3 and TRBJ2-3; D is possibly TRBD1 (7 bases). The CDR3 totals 14 residues. V lost 7 bases and J 2 bases, leaving 13 bases between the germline ends. Germline assignment: CDR1 ENHRY and CDR2 SYGVKD.

This rearrangement joins TRBV30 to TRBJ2-5; D unclear. CDR1 and CDR2 (germline): GTSNPN, SVGIG (reference sequence). This CDR3 comprises 15 residues. V lost 1 base and J 4 bases, leaving 16 bases between the germline ends. The CDR3, as DNA: TGTGCCTGGAGTGAGAGCTCCTTTCGGTCAGAGACCCAGTACTTC. It encodes CAWSESSFRSETQYF.

The chain carries TRBV6-6 and TRBJ2-7, with D perhaps matching TRBD2 (7 bases). V was trimmed by 0 bases and J by 2 bases, leaving 14 bases between them. The CDR3 runs to 16 residues. Germline V gene data show CDR1 as MNHNY and CDR2 as SVGAGI (reference sequence). The CDR3 reads CASSYSIRGATYEQYF. CDR3 nucleotide sequence: TGTGCCAGCAGTTACTCGATCCGGGGGGCTACCTACGAGCAGTACTTC.

The V call is TRBV7-8, the J call TRBJ1-2, with a possible D match to TRBD1 (5 bases). The CDR3 spans 16 residues. CDR1 is SGHVS, CDR2 FQNEAQ, per germline. Trimming shortened V by 8 bases and J by 2 bases, and 21 bases separated the two germline ends. The CDR3: CASYPRARQTNYGYTF. Here the CDR3 DNA reads TGTGCCAGCTACCCCCGGGCCCGACAGACAAACTATGGCTACACCTTC. The complete variable domain, with remaining parts taken from reference TRBV7-8 and TRBJ1-2, reads GAGVSQSPRYKVAKRGQDVALRCDPISGHVSLFWYQQALGQGPEFLTYFQNEAQLDKSGLPSDRFFAERPEGSVSTLKIQRTQQEDSAVYLCASYPRARQTNYGYTFGSGTRLTVV.